Reported below is one T cell receptor (beta chain). This record comes from a study of blood T cell repertoires in COVID-19. Background on the study: From T cells, B-cell-depleted T cells, or PBMCs came the material, which was cDNA or gDNA.

Study processing details: The assay estimated nucleated cells by amplifying reference gene primers. Clones were read by immunoSEQ multiplex PCR, and TCRdb kept only the in-frame ones, dropping some. D and trimming were read from the DNA, whereas the V and J calls and clone size are those reported in that table. The sample lists roughly 36,000 clones, 87% occurring once. The TCR originated in a man aged 50 to 60 with active or convalescent COVID-19. The sample was peripheral blood.

Here the CDR3 DNA reads TGTGCCTGGAGTGTACTAGCGGGAGCGGGGGGCACCGGGGAGCTGTTTTTT. Amino acids: CAWSVLAGAGGTGELFF. The chain uses TRBV30 and TRBJ2-2; 11 bases align to TRBD2. Germline V lookup: CDR1 GTSNPN, CDR2 SVGIG (reference sequence). CDR3 length equals 17 residues. J lost 4 bases, V lost 0 bases, and 7 bases had no gene match.